This record looks at one TCR beta chain sequence and its context. Sequencing was performed with immunoSEQ multiplex PCR; in TCRdb, only in-frame clones are kept and a portion is missing. This sample yields tens of thousands of clones, of which around 90% are seen a single time; 12% belongs to the top ten. The V end was cut by 0 bases, the J end by 8 bases, with 11 bases between. Per the germline V gene, CDR1 is SGHDT and CDR2 is YYEEEE. The CDR3 covers 14 residues. The data belong to a study of T cell changes during pregnancy in multiple sclerosis. The V gene is TRBV5-6, the J gene TRBJ1-4; D is unclear. This sequence was found in a female donor with multiple sclerosis, enrolled in a pregnancy study. The sequenced sample was CD8+ T cells from peripheral blood mononuclear cells, obtained after pregnancy. Here the CDR3 reads CASSLDRYLEKLFF. As DNA, the CDR3 is TGTGCCAGCAGCTTGGACCGGTATTTGGAAAAACTGTTTTTT.